This T cell receptor beta chain was profiled in a study of PD-1 blockade in classical Hodgkin lymphoma. Only in-frame clones appear in the TCRdb table, and some are missing; sequencing was by immunoSEQ multiplex PCR. Of about 8,500 clones listed, 80% to 85% were seen once; the top ten hold 9.5% to 13%. The patients all showed relapse after autologous stem cell transplantation, while their brentuximab vedotin exposure varied. Magnetic negative selection served to purify CD4+ T cells out of PBMCs that had been thawed. The CDR3 totals 14 residues. Trimming at V came to 1 base and at J to 5 bases, leaving 0 bases not matched to a gene. Germline CDR1 and CDR2: SEHNR and FQNEAQ (reference sequence).

The input for sequencing was CD4+ T cells from blood, taken at baseline. The receptor was isolated from a human donor with classical Hodgkin lymphoma. The V and J genes are TRBV7-9 and TRBJ2-1, with 9 bases identical to TRBD2. CDR3 region: CASSLGLADNEQFF. CDR3 in DNA: TGTGCCAGCAGCTTAGGACTAGCGGACAATGAGCAGTTCTTC.